The 10 T cell receptor beta chains in this list originate from one sample, sequenced in a study of OX40 agonist ivuxolimab in advanced cancers. Sequencing was performed with immunoSEQ multiplex PCR; in TCRdb, only in-frame clones are kept and a portion is missing. The sample lists 65,000 to 85,000 clones, around four fifths seen once, with approximately 2.6% in the top ten. Sample: CD4+ or CD8+ T cells sorted from blood, taken in a trial of the OX40 agonist ivuxolimab. All receptors derive from an adult with an advanced solid tumor such as melanoma, head and neck, liver or kidney cancer.

The V call is TRBV6-1, the J call TRBJ2-3; TRBD2 agrees at 10 bases. Trimming removed 4 bases from V and 5 bases from J; junction bases left unmatched: 9. This CDR3 contains 16 residues. Germline-derived CDR1 and CDR2 are MNHNS and SASEGT. This chain's CDR3 is CASSALAGGRGDTQYF. As DNA, the CDR3 is TGTGCCAGCAGTGCTTTAGCGGGGGGTCGTGGAGATACGCAGTATTTT.

This clone was detected only a few times. The chain employs TRBV11-2 and TRBJ2-7, with D maybe TRBD1 (6 bases). The germline V gene encodes CDR1 SGHAT and CDR2 FQNNGV. The CDR3 covers 14 residues. Between the trimmed V and J ends, which lost 4 bases and 5 bases, there was a span of 15 bases. The CDR3, as DNA: TGTGCCAGCAGCTCACAGGGACGTTATGACGAGCAGTACTTC. The encoded protein is CASSSQGRYDEQYF.

The chain is built from TRBV6-5 and TRBJ2-5; no definite D call. V was shortened by 5 bases and J by 2 bases, with 12 bases between the two germline ends. The CDR3 length is 14 residues. Germline V gene sequence: CDR1 MNHEY, CDR2 SVGAGI. The CDR3 sequence: CASSPHRRQETQYF. Written as DNA, the CDR3 is TGTGCCAGCAGTCCACACCGTAGGCAAGAGACCCAGTACTTC.

A remark on this clone: This CDR3 is also generated by other DNA sequences in the sample. The chain uses TRBV6-5 and TRBJ2-3; D could derive from TRBD1 or TRBD2 (6 bases each). There are 14 residues in the CDR3. The V gene's germline CDR1 is MNHEY and CDR2 SVGAGI. Trimming cost V 7 bases and J 3 bases, with 14 bases left between them. Written as DNA, the CDR3 is TGTGCCAGCAAGGGGGGCGCGTGGACAGATACGCAGTATTTT. As protein: CASKGGAWTDTQYF.

This chain joins TRBV27 and TRBJ1-2, with a possible D match to TRBD1 (6 bases). The germline gives CDR1 MNHEY, CDR2 SMNVEV (reference sequence). V was cut by 8 bases and J by 5 bases, with 15 bases left in between. CDR3 length: 13 residues. CDR3 residues: CASWAGVRYGYTF. DNA of the CDR3: TGTGCCAGCTGGGCAGGGGTGCGGTATGGCTACACCTTC.

V is TRBV7-3 and J is TRBJ2-1; D is uncertain. Trimming cost V 2 bases and J 8 bases, with 7 bases left between them. Germline values: CDR1 SGHTA, CDR2 FQGTGA. The CDR3 loop spans 12 amino acids. The CDR3 nucleotides are TGTGCCAGCAGCTTACATCAAGATGAGCAGTTCTTC. Translating it yields CASSLHQDEQFF.

The rearrangement uses TRBV5-1 and TRBJ2-1; D ambiguous. Trimming took off 2 bases at V and 9 bases at J, with 18 bases between the two ends. Germline values: CDR1 SGHRS, CDR2 YFSETQ. This CDR3 is built from 15 residues. The CDR3 here is CASSFPGPQVAEQFF. Here the CDR3 DNA reads TGCGCCAGCAGCTTTCCAGGCCCTCAGGTGGCTGAGCAGTTCTTC.

The chain's CDR3 is CASSLSGSYQETQYF. For the CDR3, the DNA is TGTGCCAGCAGCTTGAGTGGGTCGTACCAAGAGACCCAGTACTTC. The V and J genes are TRBV5-5 and TRBJ2-5; D uncertain. Trimming removed 1 base at V and 0 bases at J, with 10 bases between. Per the germline V gene, CDR1 is SGHKS and CDR2 is YYEKEE (reference sequence). This CDR3 has 15 residues.

J is TRBJ1-1 and V is TRBV7-3, with TRBD1 as a possible D gene (5 bases). Trimming removed 5 bases from V and 2 bases from J, with 12 bases in between. CDR3 length: 14 amino acids. Germline V gives CDR1 SGHTA, CDR2 FQGTGA. The CDR3: CASSNNRFNTEAFF. Written as DNA, the CDR3 is TGTGCCAGCAGCAACAACAGGTTCAACACTGAAGCTTTCTTT.

The chain joins TRBV9 to TRBJ2-3; perhaps TRBD2 as D (5 bases). The CDR3 is 16 amino acids. The germline V gene has CDR1 SGDLS and CDR2 YYNGEE. V was clipped by 4 bases and J by 1 base, with 16 bases between them. The CDR3 here is CASSSSRLRGTDTQYF. The CDR3 bases are TGTGCCAGCAGCTCAAGCAGATTGCGGGGCACAGATACGCAGTATTTT.